What follows describes a single T cell receptor beta chain. As yet, its antigen is unknown. The data were obtained in a study of T cell responses to AZD1222 COVID-19 vaccine. Whole-study context: Some second doses came at about 4 weeks and others at about 12 weeks; these were pooled. Findings and caveats of the study: CD4 TCRs associated with vaccination spanned spike, dominating at 160-218 and 743-854. In the spike-specific TCR repertoire, nearly half reportedly target unmutated variant regions. It should be noted that donors were predominantly white British and more often female, and clonal diversity was possibly underestimated.

The data were produced by immunoSEQ multiplex PCR, yet TCRdb's version contains in-frame clones alone and is incomplete. The table has some 140,000 clones, 70% to 90% seen once. The germline V and J ends were trimmed by 2 bases and 7 bases, with 21 bases remaining between them. Germline V gene data show CDR1 as GTSNPN and CDR2 as SVGIG (reference sequence). The CDR3 consists of 16 residues. This clonotype was obtained from an adult in good health. The rearrangement links TRBV30 to TRBJ2-1, with D possibly matching TRBD2 (6 bases). Sequencing used peripheral blood, obtained on day 0 of AZD1222 vaccination. The CDR3 here is CAWSPLGGSGANEQFF. The CDR3 coding sequence is TGTGCCTGGAGTCCTTTGGGGGGTAGCGGAGCGAATGAGCAGTTCTTC.